These 2 T cell receptor beta chains share one sample of origin, sequenced in a study of T cell repertoires in urothelial bladder cancer. Repertoires were generated with immunoSEQ multiplex PCR, while TCRdb's copy carries only in-frame clones and drops some. The sample has about 13,000 clones, around 64% seen once. Sequencing was carried out using tumor-infiltrating cells from bladder cancer. These receptors all stem from a human donor with urothelial carcinoma.

The chain carries TRBV29-1 and TRBJ2-1; 7 bases fit TRBD1. In germline, CDR1 is SQVTM, CDR2 ANQGSEA. V lost 3 bases and J lost 3; bases outside the gene matches: 5. The CDR3 runs to 14 residues. The CDR3 coding sequence is TGCAGCGTTGACGGCCAGGGGGACTACAATGAGCAGTTCTTC. Protein sequence: CSVDGQGDYNEQFF.

This sequence joins TRBV2 and TRBJ1-2; a weak D match, TRBD1 (5 bases). The germline CDR1 and CDR2 sequences are SNHLY and FYNNEI. This CDR3 spans 14 amino acids. The V gene lost 7 bases and the J gene lost 8 bases, with 20 bases spanning the gap. The DNA for the CDR3 is TGTGCCAGCACCTCGGACACGATAGCAGACGGCTACACCTTC. Translating gives CASTSDTIADGYTF.